The 10 T cell receptor beta chains below were found in one sample sequenced in a study of blood T cells in healthy people across ages. The authors ran a second PCR of about 7 to 11 cycles using a sample-barcoded 5' primer and a J-beta primer mix. TCRdb analysed the 5' RACE reads with MiXCR anew, one entry per CDR3 protein. The table has some 1,500,000 distinct CDR3 sequences, roughly 43% seen once. The sample consisted of blood. These TCRs come from a woman younger than 30 in good health.

This clonotype has a count of ten or more. The chain combines TRBV27 with TRBJ2-2; possibly TRBD1 for D (6 bases). Germline lookup yields CDR1 MNHEY and CDR2 SMNVEV (reference sequence). CDR3 length equals 14 residues. Trimming removed 6 bases at V and 4 bases at J, with 12 bases between. CDR3 in amino acids: CASSRQGSTGELFF. DNA of the CDR3: TGTGCCAGCAGCCGGCAGGGGAGCACCGGGGAGCTGTTTTTT.

The rearrangement joins TRBV27 to TRBJ1-1, with D uncertain. The V and J ends lost 0 bases and 9 bases respectively, with 11 bases between them. The CDR3 totals 13 residues. Per the germline V gene, CDR1 is MNHEY and CDR2 is SMNVEV (reference sequence). As DNA, the CDR3 is TGTGCCAGCAGTTTATCCCCCATGGGCAAAGCTTTCTTT. It is translated as CASSLSPMGKAFF.

This clonotype came up many times. The chain carries TRBV4-3 and TRBJ2-1; 10 bases map to TRBD2. CDR1 is LGHNA, CDR2 YSLEER, per germline. This CDR3 has 16 residues. With V trimmed by 1 base and J by 6 bases, 6 bases remained unmatched. DNA for the CDR3: TGCGCCAGCAGCCAAGGAAGCGGGAGGGGGACCAATGAGCAGTTCTTC. Its protein is CASSQGSGRGTNEQFF.

This clonotype was counted a few times. The rearrangement links TRBV20-1 to TRBJ2-5, with D possibly TRBD2 on 6 matching bases. Germline V CDR1 and CDR2: DFQATT, SNEGSKA (reference sequence). The CDR3 is 14 amino acids. Trimming pared 4 bases from V and 7 bases from J, leaving 19 bases between. The CDR3 bases are TGCAGTGCTATTCCCCGGGGAGGACGGGGGACCCAGTACTTC. This encodes CSAIPRGGRGTQYF.

This clonotype was recorded a few times. The rearrangement uses TRBV4-3 and TRBJ2-2, with D possibly matching TRBD1 (6 bases). The germline V gene has CDR1 LGHNA and CDR2 YSLEER. Trimming took off 1 base at V and 6 bases at J, with 15 bases between the two ends. There are 16 residues in the CDR3. CDR3 coding DNA: TGCGCCAGCAGCCAAGTCCCAGGGGTGAGAGCCGGGGAGCTGTTTTTT. As protein: CASSQVPGVRAGELFF.

The chain has TRBV4-3 and TRBJ1-2, with 7 bases that match TRBD1. CDR1 is LGHNA and CDR2 is YSLEER in the germline V gene. The CDR3 consists of 15 residues. The V segment lost 5 bases and the J segment 0 bases; nucleotides outside the gene matches: 6. The CDR3 DNA sequence: TGCGCCAGCAGCTCGCGACAGGGTACTAACTATGGCTACACCTTC. This gives the protein CASSSRQGTNYGYTF.

This clonotype occurred a few times. The chain links TRBV27 to TRBJ1-1; 9 bases are shared with TRBD1. V was clipped by 5 bases and J by 5 bases; unmatched bases: 12. The CDR3 has 16 amino acids. The germline CDR1 and CDR2 sequences are MNHEY and SMNVEV (reference sequence). This chain's CDR3 is CASSTSRTGVSTEAFF. In DNA, the CDR3 is TGTGCCAGCAGTACTTCCAGGACAGGGGTTTCTACTGAAGCTTTCTTT.

V and J are TRBV24-1 and TRBJ2-5, with D tentatively TRBD2 (6 bases). From germline, CDR1 is KGHDR and CDR2 SFDVKD. The CDR3 is 16 amino acids. V was clipped by 0 bases and J by 3 bases, with 13 bases between them. CDR3 region: CATSDLGRGLKETQYF. The CDR3 nucleotides are TGTGCCACCAGTGATTTGGGGCGGGGTCTCAAAGAGACCCAGTACTTC.

Only a few counts were recorded for this clonotype. V gene TRBV12-3 or TRBV12-4 combines with J gene TRBJ2-3; no firm D call. CDR3 length: 16 residues. V lost 6 bases and J 4 bases, leaving 20 bases between the germline ends. The CDR3 reads CASSIGPPSNSDTQYF. The CDR3 DNA follows: TGTGCCAGCAGCATTGGACCGCCTTCTAACTCAGATACGCAGTATTTT.

This sequence joins TRBV10-1 and TRBJ1-5, with D possibly TRBD1 on 5 matching bases. The CDR3 length is 17 residues. V was pared by 7 bases and J by 3 bases, with 22 bases between. CDR1 and CDR2 from the germline V gene are WNHNN and SYGVQD (reference sequence). The chain's CDR3 is CASIPDHRGRVNQPQHF. The DNA of the CDR3 is TGCGCCAGCATCCCCGACCATAGGGGTAGGGTCAATCAGCCCCAGCATTTT.